These T cell receptor beta chains were read from a single sample in a study of blood T cells in healthy people across ages. MiXCR, applied by TCRdb to the 5' RACE reads, yields one record per CDR3 protein. Among 600,000 to 850,000 distinct CDR3 sequences, more than 40% were seen once, and the ten largest hold 20% to 25%. The specimen was blood. The receptors stem from a woman in her sixties in good health. The CDR3 runs from the conserved cysteine through the conserved F or W. The D gene is left open where the match is weak. Expanded clones get a size class; other rows say once, few or many, or leave the size out.

DNA,CDR3,J,V,D,size
TGTGCCTGGAATTGGGTTAGGGGCACTGAAGCTTTCTTT,CAWNWVRGTEAFF,TRBJ1-1,TRBV30,.,.
TGTGCCAGCAGCCTAATTAGGTATGGGGGCGAGCAGTACTTC,CASSLIRYGGEQYF,TRBJ2-7,TRBV7-2,.,.
TGCGCCAGCAAAGGACAGGGGGATTCTGAAGCTTTCTTT,CASKGQGDSEAFF,TRBJ1-1,TRBV10-1,TRBD1,.
TGTGCCAGCAGCTCTTATCCTTCGGGACTAGATTCCAATCAGCAGTTCTTC,CASSSYPSGLDSNQQFF,TRBJ2-1,TRBV27,TRBD2,few
TGTGCCAGCAGTTTAAGGCCCCCTTGGACAGGGAACACCGGGGAGCTGTTTTTT,CASSLRPPWTGNTGELFF,TRBJ2-2,TRBV27,TRBD1,few
TGTGCCAGCATCCCCCCACCGGGACTAGACCACGAGCAGTACTTC,CASIPPPGLDHEQYF,TRBJ2-7,TRBV7-2,TRBD2,few
TGTGCCAGCAGTTTATGGAGCGGGGGGGCCTACAATGAGCAGTTCTTC,CASSLWSGGAYNEQFF,TRBJ2-1,TRBV12-3/TRBV12-4,TRBD2,once
TGTGCCAGCAGCGCGAACGACGGACCCTACGAGCAGTACTTC,CASSANDGPYEQYF,TRBJ2-7,TRBV7-3,.,many
TGCAGCGTTGTGACAGGGGTACCCGGGGAGCTGTTTTTT,CSVVTGVPGELFF,TRBJ2-2,TRBV29-1,TRBD1,few
TGTGCCAGCAGTTTCTCCCCTCCCGGACAGGGGGTCTACAATGAGCAGTTCTTC,CASSFSPPGQGVYNEQFF,TRBJ2-1,TRBV6-5,TRBD1,.
TGTGCCAGCAGCTTAGTTGCGGGGGGACAGACAGATACGCAGTATTTT,CASSLVAGGQTDTQYF,TRBJ2-3,TRBV7-2,.,.
TGTGCCACCATCCCTGCCAGCTCCCTCTCCTACGAGCAGTACTTC,CATIPASSLSYEQYF,TRBJ2-7,TRBV24-1,.,.
TGCAGCGTTGAAGTGGTGGACATCCACTATGGCTACACCTTC,CSVEVVDIHYGYTF,TRBJ1-2,TRBV29-1,.,.
TGCGCCAGCAGCCAAGACCCAGGGAGCACCGGGGAGCTGTTTTTT,CASSQDPGSTGELFF,TRBJ2-2,TRBV4-3,.,.
TGCGCCAGCAGCTGGGGACTAGCGGGGGATGAGCAGTTCTTC,CASSWGLAGDEQFF,TRBJ2-1,TRBV5-1,TRBD2,.
TGTGCCAGCAGTTTGGGGGGTAGGAGCTACGAGCAGTACTTC,CASSLGGRSYEQYF,TRBJ2-7,TRBV27,.,few
TGTGCCAGCATGTCAACCTGGGACATCTCCTACGAGCAGTACTTC,CASMSTWDISYEQYF,TRBJ2-7,TRBV6-5,.,.
TGTGCCAGCAGTGCTACTAGCGGACAAGAGACCCAGTACTTC,CASSATSGQETQYF,TRBJ2-5,TRBV7-2,TRBD2,many
TGCGCCAGCAGCTTCGGGACAGGGAGGGATGAGCAGTTCTTC,CASSFGTGRDEQFF,TRBJ2-1,TRBV5-1,TRBD1,few
TGCAGTGCTAAGGGGTTAGCGTACGAGCAGTACTTC,CSAKGLAYEQYF,TRBJ2-7,TRBV20-1,.,.
TGTGCCAGCAGCTTAGGGCTAGTGGCTTACGAGCAGTACTTC,CASSLGLVAYEQYF,TRBJ2-7,TRBV7-2,.,.
TGTGCCAGCAGTTCGCCGGGACTAGCGGGAGTAATGTACTTC,CASSSPGLAGVMYF,TRBJ2-7,TRBV6-6,TRBD2,.
TGTGCCAGCAGCTTAACCCCGGAACCCACCTACAATGAGCAGTTCTTC,CASSLTPEPTYNEQFF,TRBJ2-1,TRBV7-3,.,few
TGTGCCAGCAGTTACGAGAACGGAGGCAGGGGAGAGACCCAGTACTTC,CASSYENGGRGETQYF,TRBJ2-5,TRBV6-6,.,.
TGTGCTAGTGGTTTGGGACTAGCGGCCAATGAGCAGTTCTTC,CASGLGLAANEQFF,TRBJ2-1,TRBV12-5,TRBD2,.
TGTGCCAGCAGCTTATTGCCAGGGTTTGGCTACACCTTC,CASSLLPGFGYTF,TRBJ1-2,TRBV11-2,.,few
TGTGCCAGCAGTTCCCACAATGAGCAGTTCTTC,CASSSHNEQFF,TRBJ2-1,TRBV7-9,.,many
TGTGCCAGCAGTTTTGCGGGACAAACGTTGAACTATGGCTACACCTTC,CASSFAGQTLNYGYTF,TRBJ1-2,TRBV27,.,.
TGTGCCAGCAGTTTACGACTAGCGAAAACCGGGGAGCTGTTTTTT,CASSLRLAKTGELFF,TRBJ2-2,TRBV28,TRBD2,.
TGCGCCAGCAGCTTGGGGGGGGGCTCATATAGCAATCAGCCCCAGCATTTT,CASSLGGGSYSNQPQHF,TRBJ1-5,TRBV5-1,.,.
TGTGCCAGCAGCTTAGGTACTCGGTACGAAAATAGCGGCCAGTACTTC,CASSLGTRYENSGQYF,TRBJ2-7,TRBV7-9,.,many
TGCAGCACCCGACAGGGTGGAACAGATACGCAGTATTTT,CSTRQGGTDTQYF,TRBJ2-3,TRBV29-1,TRBD1,.
TGCGCCAGCAGCCAGGAGCCCCTAACCCACAATGAGCAGTTCTTC,CASSQEPLTHNEQFF,TRBJ2-1,TRBV4-3,.,.